In this sample, the clone carrying this T cell receptor beta chain turned up once. These data originate in a study of control samples from healthy donors and cancer patients. The germline V gene has CDR1 MRHNA and CDR2 SNTAGT. Trimming at V came to 6 bases and at J to 8 bases, leaving 9 bases not matched to a gene. The CDR3 covers 13 residues. Profiled with immunoSEQ multiplex PCR; TCRdb holds only in-frame clones, not every one. The repertoire holds about 120,000 clones, with roughly 91% as singletons. The clonotype was recovered from a woman in her 70s in good health. The chain uses TRBV6-4 and TRBJ1-2; TRBD1 matches at 7 bases. The sample was blood. The CDR3 DNA follows: TGTGCCAGCAGGGCCACAGGGGCAGGGGGCTACACCTTC. Translation: CASRATGAGGYTF.